The 20 T cell receptor beta chains presented below share a single source sample, sequenced in a study of shared clonotypes between healthy human individuals (dated by TCRdb to the early 2020s). CD8 naive samples consisted of CD45RO-negative cells that were positively selected for CCR7, yielding a CD45RA+CCR7+ population without TemRA cells. Receptor amplification or capture employed the immunoSEQ multiplex PCR assay. TCRdb mirrors the immuneACCESS table, restricted to in-frame sequences. Some clones are absent from its copies; in checked studies, under half trace to an unresolved V gene, and the reason for the others is unknown. The sample table shows some 800,000 clones, and around 93% are seen once. The ten largest clones add up to 24% of the sample. Sequencing used naive CD8+ T cells sorted from blood. The cell subset or site label corresponds to: CD45RA+CCR7+. These receptors were taken from a man aged 30-40 years in good health.

The rearrangement uses TRBV19 and TRBJ2-7; a weak D match, TRBD2 (7 bases). CDR1 is LNHDA and CDR2 is SQIVND in the germline V gene (reference sequence). The CDR3 spans 14 residues. The V and J ends lost 3 bases and 5 bases respectively, with 14 bases between them. The CDR3 nucleotides are TGTGCCAGTAGTATTAGGGGGGGGCCAGACGAGCAGTACTTC. Translation: CASSIRGGPDEQYF.

Notes on this clone: The same CDR3 also results from other DNA sequences found in this sample. The genes are TRBV5-1 and TRBJ2-2; D unclear. This CDR3 contains 14 residues. Trimming removed 0 bases at V and 4 bases at J, with 7 bases between. Germline V lookup: CDR1 SGHRS, CDR2 YFSETQ. In nucleotides, the CDR3 is TGCGCCAGCAGCTTGGAGGGTGGCACCGGGGAGCTGTTTTTT. This codes for CASSLEGGTGELFF.

This chain connects TRBV11-2 to TRBJ2-3; 12 nucleotides align to TRBD2. This CDR3 has 17 amino acids. V was clipped by 4 bases and J by 2 bases; unmatched bases: 7. Per the germline V gene, CDR1 is SGHAT and CDR2 is FQNNGV. The CDR3 loop is CASSYGLAGMITDTQYF. In DNA form, the CDR3 reads TGTGCCAGCAGCTACGGACTAGCGGGGATGATCACAGATACGCAGTATTTT.

A word on this clone: Additional DNA sequences in this sample encode the identical CDR3. The chain recombines TRBV29-1 with TRBJ2-5; a possible D gene is TRBD2 (5 bases). V lost 3 bases and J lost 5, with 7 bases in between. CDR3 length equals 11 residues. The germline CDR1 and CDR2 sequences are SQVTM and ANQGSEA. In DNA, the CDR3 is TGCAGCGTTGAGGGAGATGAGACCCAGTACTTC. This encodes CSVEGDETQYF.

J is TRBJ2-5 and V is TRBV29-1, with D possibly being TRBD2 (6 bases). The germline V gene has CDR1 SQVTM and CDR2 ANQGSEA. CDR3 length: 15 amino acids. V was shortened by 0 bases and J by 5 bases, with 16 bases between the two germline ends. CDR3 sequence: CSVEDPGREAETQYF. CDR3 nucleotide sequence: TGCAGCGTTGAAGATCCAGGTAGGGAGGCGGAGACCCAGTACTTC.

The J gene is TRBJ1-1, the V gene TRBV19; tentative D call: TRBD1 (5 bases). The ends were cut back, 3 bases at V and 8 bases at J, with 7 bases in the middle. Germline V gene sequence: CDR1 LNHDA, CDR2 SQIVND (reference sequence). The CDR3 runs 11 residues. Written as DNA, the CDR3 is TGTGCCAGTAGTATGGGGGACGAAGCTTTCTTT. Amino acids: CASSMGDEAFF.

This rearrangement joins TRBV15 to TRBJ1-2, with TRBD1 as a possible D gene (6 bases). V was pared by 8 bases and J by 6 bases, with 10 bases between. The CDR3 has 11 amino acids. The germline V gene encodes CDR1 LNHNV and CDR2 YYDKDF (reference sequence). The CDR3 DNA sequence: TGTGCCACCGAAGCAGGGGATGGCTACACCTTC. It specifies CATEAGDGYTF.

As DNA, the CDR3 is TGTGCCACCAGCAGAGATAGGGACAGCTACAATGAGCAGTTCTTC. Encoded protein: CATSRDRDSYNEQFF. This sequence joins TRBV15 and TRBJ2-1; TRBD1 matches at 7 bases. Per germline, CDR1 LNHNV and CDR2 YYDKDF (reference sequence). Germline trimming cut 0 bases from V and 3 bases from J; bases unmatched to any gene: 2. The CDR3 sequence is 15 residues long.

The chain employs TRBV5-4 and TRBJ2-3, with TRBD2 matching over 10 bases. Germline V gene lookup returns CDR1 SGHNT and CDR2 YYREEE (reference sequence). The CDR3 length is 18 residues. V lost 1 base and J lost 1; bases outside the gene matches: 9. The CDR3 is CASSLLLAGLLGTDTQYF. The CDR3 nucleotides are TGTGCCAGCAGCTTGCTACTAGCGGGATTGCTGGGCACAGATACGCAGTATTTT.

V is TRBV28 and J is TRBJ2-7; TRBD1 is a possible D gene (5 bases). This CDR3 is built from 14 residues. Per germline, CDR1 MDHEN and CDR2 SYDVKM. V dropped 0 bases and J dropped 7 bases, with 13 bases sitting between them. CDR3 in amino acids: CASSLWQGPGEQYF. The CDR3, as DNA: TGTGCCAGCAGTTTATGGCAGGGCCCCGGGGAGCAGTACTTC. Together with reference TRBV28 and TRBJ2-7, the CDR3 gives the full variable domain: DVKVTQSSRYLVKRTGEKVFLECVQDMDHENMFWYRQDPGLGLRLIYFSYDVKMKEKGDIPEGYSVSREKKERFSLILESASTNQTSMYLCASSLWQGPGEQYFGPGTRLTVT.

This chain connects TRBV6-5 to TRBJ2-1; tentative D call: TRBD2 (6 bases). The CDR3 has 15 amino acids. Germline V gene sequence: CDR1 MNHEY, CDR2 SVGAGI. V gave up 6 bases and J gave up 0 bases, with 12 bases separating them. The CDR3 loop is CASSSDGSSYNEQFF. CDR3 in DNA: TGTGCCAGCAGCTCCGACGGGAGCTCCTACAATGAGCAGTTCTTC.

This chain connects TRBV29-1 to TRBJ2-7, with 8 bases fitting TRBD1. Trimming at V came to 4 bases and at J to 0 bases, leaving 5 bases not matched to a gene. CDR3 length equals 14 residues. Germline loops: CDR1 SQVTM, CDR2 ANQGSEA. The CDR3 region has the DNA TGCAGCGTTGGGGGGACAGGCAGCTCCTACGAGCAGTACTTC. Translation gives CSVGGTGSSYEQYF.

Comments on this clone: This CDR3 is also generated by other DNA sequences in the sample. The V call is TRBV7-9, the J call TRBJ2-5; no reliable D call. With 0 bases removed from V and 3 bases from J, the gap between germline ends came to 2 bases. There are 12 residues in the CDR3. The germline V gene has CDR1 SEHNR and CDR2 FQNEAQ (reference sequence). CDR3 loop: CASSLAEETQYF. The CDR3 DNA reads as TGTGCCAGCAGCTTAGCGGAAGAGACCCAGTACTTC.

This sequence joins TRBV29-1 and TRBJ2-2; TRBD2 matches 10 bases. V lost 7 bases and J lost 0; bases outside the gene matches: 5. There are 15 residues in the CDR3. The germline gives CDR1 SQVTM, CDR2 ANQGSEA. CDR3 sequence: CSGTSGKSNTGELFF. The DNA of the CDR3 is TGCAGCGGAACTAGCGGGAAATCGAACACCGGGGAGCTGTTTTTT.

The chain has TRBV9 and TRBJ2-1; 7 bases are a match to TRBD2. There are 15 residues in the CDR3. The V and J ends lost 4 bases and 5 bases, in that order; junction bases with no gene match: 9. Germline V gene sequence: CDR1 SGDLS, CDR2 YYNGEE. CDR3 residues: CASSPSGNPNNEQFF. Written as DNA, the CDR3 is TGTGCCAGCAGCCCTAGCGGCAACCCAAACAATGAGCAGTTCTTC.

V gene TRBV18 combines with J gene TRBJ2-2; 7 bases map to TRBD2. The germline CDR1 and CDR2 sequences are KGHSH and LQKENI. V gave up 1 base and J gave up 0 bases; unmatched junction bases: 2. There are 16 residues in the CDR3. CDR3 sequence: CASSPLGTTNTGELFF. Written as DNA, the CDR3 is TGTGCCAGCTCACCACTGGGGACTACGAACACCGGGGAGCTGTTTTTT.

The chain is built from TRBV29-1 and TRBJ2-4; tentative D call: TRBD2 (6 bases). CDR3 size: 14 residues. The V gene lost 1 base and the J gene lost 9 bases, with 16 bases spanning the gap. Germline V lookup: CDR1 SQVTM, CDR2 ANQGSEA. The CDR3 nucleotides are TGCAGCGTTGAAGCGGCCGGGACTCATGGCATTCAGTACTTC. It translates to CSVEAAGTHGIQYF.

The chain combines TRBV7-9 with TRBJ2-7; tentatively, D is TRBD1 or TRBD2 (6 bases each). Deletions cut 4 bases from V and 2 bases from J, with 15 bases between. This CDR3 region has 15 residues. From germline, CDR1 is SEHNR and CDR2 FQNEAQ (reference sequence). CDR3 amino acids: CASSSDPGAAYEQYF. The DNA for the CDR3 is TGTGCCAGCAGCTCAGATCCGGGGGCCGCCTACGAGCAGTACTTC.

The gene calls are TRBV7-7 and TRBJ2-5; 11 bases align to TRBD1. The ends lost 5 bases at V and 1 base at J; junction bases unmatched: 3. Germline V gene lookup returns CDR1 SSHAT and CDR2 FNYEAQ (reference sequence). This CDR3 has 15 amino acids. CDR3 DNA sequence: TGTGCCAGCAGCCTAGGGACAGGGGGCCAAGAGACCCAGTACTTC. Its protein is CASSLGTGGQETQYF.

The genes are TRBV27 and TRBJ2-7; a possible D gene is TRBD2 (5 bases). CDR3 length: 15 amino acids. Trimming stripped 6 bases from V and 0 bases from J, with 15 bases between. CDR1 MNHEY and CDR2 SMNVEV come from the germline V gene (reference sequence). The CDR3 coding sequence is TGTGCCAGCAGCCCGTTCCAGCGGAGCTCCTACGAGCAGTACTTC. Amino acid sequence: CASSPFQRSSYEQYF.